This T cell receptor beta chain was sequenced in a study of T-cell memory formation after mild COVID-19. Study results and limitations: Contracting CD4+ clones lay largely in CM and EM, with CD8+ ones residing in EMRA.

Concerning this clonotype itself: Its antigen is still unknown.

TCRdb re-called the 5' RACE reads with MiXCR, one entry per CDR3 protein. The repertoire holds about 240,000 distinct CDR3 sequences, around 10% seen once, with roughly a fifth in the top ten. The CDR3 has 17 amino acids. CDR1 is MGHRA, CDR2 YSYEKL, per germline. With 0 bases clipped from V and 1 base from J, the junction kept 7 bases outside the gene matches. This chain uses TRBV4-1 with TRBJ2-7; the match to TRBD2 covers 9 bases. The sequenced sample was PBMCs or a T cell subset sorted from them (not recorded which). This receptor was obtained from a man younger than 35 who had mild COVID-19 (a few samples of this study predate the infection). Cell type and time point are not known. The CDR3 region is CASSQEGSGGSSYEQYF. The CDR3, as DNA: TGCGCCAGCAGCCAAGAAGGCAGCGGGGGGTCGTCCTACGAGCAGTACTTC.